This is a list of T cell receptor beta chains from one sample in a study of CD8+CD57+ T cells in acquired aplastic anemia. Via MiXCR, TCRdb re-called the reads, giving one row per CDR3 protein. Of some 220,000 distinct CDR3 sequences detected, 34% appear once; the ten largest clones hold 1% to 1.3%. Sample: sorted CD4+, CD8+, or CD8+CD57+ T cells (not recorded which) from PBMCs. The receptors here all came from a human donor in good health, serving as a control. CDR3s include the opening cysteine and the closing phenylalanine or tryptophan. A D gene is named only where the DNA matches it firmly. Only some rows state a clone size, as once, few, many or a class for expanded clones.

d_gene: TRBD1
abundance: many
j_gene: TRBJ1-2
v_gene: TRBV6-1
CDR3nt: TGTGCCAGCAGGAAGACTCGGGACAGTTACTATGGCTACACCTTC
CDR3aa: CASRKTRDSYYGYTF

d_gene: -
abundance: -
j_gene: TRBJ1-5
v_gene: TRBV2
CDR3nt: TGTGCCAGCAGTGAAGCCTATAGCAATCAGCCCCAGCATTTT
CDR3aa: CASSEAYSNQPQHF

d_gene: TRBD1
abundance: many
j_gene: TRBJ1-5
v_gene: TRBV2
CDR3nt: TGTGCCAGCAGGACAGGGGGAAGCAATCAGCCCCAGCATTTT
CDR3aa: CASRTGGSNQPQHF

d_gene: -
abundance: many
j_gene: TRBJ2-1
v_gene: TRBV20-1
CDR3nt: TGCAGTGCTAGAAAGGCAGGAGGCTCCTACAATGAGCAGTTCTTC
CDR3aa: CSARKAGGSYNEQFF

d_gene: -
abundance: many
j_gene: TRBJ2-1
v_gene: TRBV29-1
CDR3nt: TGCAGCGTTGAAGTCATGAGGGTCCAATTTTACAATGAGCAGTTCTTC
CDR3aa: CSVEVMRVQFYNEQFF

d_gene: -
abundance: -
j_gene: TRBJ1-5
v_gene: TRBV20-1
CDR3nt: TGCAGTGCTAGGATCGGACAAGGGGCCCAGCCCCAGCATTTT
CDR3aa: CSARIGQGAQPQHF

d_gene: -
abundance: once
j_gene: TRBJ1-3
v_gene: TRBV7-2
CDR3nt: TGTGCCAGCAGCTTTTCAGGGAGTACTGGAAACACCATATATTTT
CDR3aa: CASSFSGSTGNTIYF

d_gene: TRBD1
abundance: many
j_gene: TRBJ2-7
v_gene: TRBV20-1
CDR3nt: TGCAGTGCTAGAGCCGCCGGGACAGGGGGTGTTAGGGAGCAGTACTTC
CDR3aa: CSARAAGTGGVREQYF

d_gene: -
abundance: many
j_gene: TRBJ1-1
v_gene: TRBV5-1
CDR3nt: TGCGCCAGCAGCTTTGGGCAGTCCAACACTGAAGCTTTCTTT
CDR3aa: CASSFGQSNTEAFF

d_gene: -
abundance: -
j_gene: TRBJ2-7
v_gene: TRBV15
CDR3nt: TGTGCCACCAGCAAGAGAACAGGGAGCTACGAGCAGTACTTC
CDR3aa: CATSKRTGSYEQYF

d_gene: -
abundance: many
j_gene: TRBJ2-2
v_gene: TRBV24-1
CDR3nt: TGTGCCACCAGTGATACCCGAGGCAGCCAGAACACCGGGGAGCTGTTTTTT
CDR3aa: CATSDTRGSQNTGELFF

d_gene: TRBD2
abundance: -
j_gene: TRBJ2-5
v_gene: TRBV7-3
CDR3nt: TGTGCCAGCAGCTTATTCAAGCGGGAGGGACCGGAGACCCAGTACTTC
CDR3aa: CASSLFKREGPETQYF

d_gene: -
abundance: -
j_gene: TRBJ2-7
v_gene: TRBV11-2
CDR3nt: TGTGCCAGCAGCGGCCTGGCCTACGAGCAGTACTTC
CDR3aa: CASSGLAYEQYF